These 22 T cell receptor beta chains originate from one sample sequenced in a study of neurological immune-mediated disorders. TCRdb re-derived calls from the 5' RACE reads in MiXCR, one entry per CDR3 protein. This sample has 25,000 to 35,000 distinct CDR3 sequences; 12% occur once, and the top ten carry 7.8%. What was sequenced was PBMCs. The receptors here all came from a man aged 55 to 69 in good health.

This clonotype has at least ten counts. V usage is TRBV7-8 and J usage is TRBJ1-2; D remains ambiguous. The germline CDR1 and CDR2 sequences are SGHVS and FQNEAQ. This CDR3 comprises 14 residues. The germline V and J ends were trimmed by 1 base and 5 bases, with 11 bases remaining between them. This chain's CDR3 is CASSLGRFGYGYTF. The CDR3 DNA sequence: TGTGCCAGCAGCTTAGGCAGGTTCGGGTATGGCTACACCTTC. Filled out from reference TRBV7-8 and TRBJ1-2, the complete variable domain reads GAGVSQSPRYKVAKRGQDVALRCDPISGHVSLFWYQQALGQGPEFLTYFQNEAQLDKSGLPSDRFFAERPEGSVSTLKIQRTQQEDSAVYLCASSLGRFGYGYTFGSGTRLTVV.

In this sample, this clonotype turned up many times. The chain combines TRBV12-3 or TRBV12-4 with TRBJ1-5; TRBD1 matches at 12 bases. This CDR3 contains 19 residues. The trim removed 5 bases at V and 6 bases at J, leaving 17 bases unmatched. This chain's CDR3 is CASSLYDLRDRGRRQPQHF. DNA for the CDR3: TGTGCCAGCAGTCTCTATGACCTCCGGGACAGGGGGCGACGTCAGCCCCAGCATTTT.

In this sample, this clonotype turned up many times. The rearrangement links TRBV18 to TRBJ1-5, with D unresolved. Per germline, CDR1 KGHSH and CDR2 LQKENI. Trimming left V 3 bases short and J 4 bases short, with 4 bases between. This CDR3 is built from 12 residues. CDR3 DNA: TGTGCCAGCTCACCCCCGAATCAGCCCCAGCATTTT. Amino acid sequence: CASSPPNQPQHF.

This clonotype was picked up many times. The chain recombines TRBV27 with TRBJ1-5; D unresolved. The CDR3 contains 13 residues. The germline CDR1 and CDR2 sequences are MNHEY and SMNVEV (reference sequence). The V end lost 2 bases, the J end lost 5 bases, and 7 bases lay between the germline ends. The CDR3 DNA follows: TGTGCCAGCAGTTTAAAGGCAGATCAGCCCCAGCATTTT. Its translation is CASSLKADQPQHF.

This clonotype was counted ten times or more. CDR3 sequence reads: CASSLRAGGQTNTIYF. CDR3 coding DNA: TGTGCCAGCAGCTTACGAGCGGGGGGGCAGACAAACACCATATATTTT. This chain links TRBV7-6 with TRBJ1-3; weak D call: TRBD1 (6 bases). V lost 2 bases and J lost 6, with 17 bases in between. Germline CDR1 SGHVS, CDR2 FNYEAQ. The length of the CDR3 is 16 residues.

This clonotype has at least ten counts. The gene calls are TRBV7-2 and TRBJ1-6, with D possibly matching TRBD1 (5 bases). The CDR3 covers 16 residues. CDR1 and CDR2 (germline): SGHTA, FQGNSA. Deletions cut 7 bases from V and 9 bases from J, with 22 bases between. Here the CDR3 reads CASNTNGGGIFSPLHF. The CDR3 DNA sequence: TGTGCCAGCAATACTAACGGGGGGGGAATTTTTTCACCCCTCCACTTT.

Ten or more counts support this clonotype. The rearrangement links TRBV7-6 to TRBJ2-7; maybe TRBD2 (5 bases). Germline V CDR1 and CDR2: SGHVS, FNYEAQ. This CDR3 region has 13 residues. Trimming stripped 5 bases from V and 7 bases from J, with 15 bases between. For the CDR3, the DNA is TGTGCCAGCAGCGGCCGGCCCCGAGGGGAGCAGTACTTC. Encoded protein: CASSGRPRGEQYF.

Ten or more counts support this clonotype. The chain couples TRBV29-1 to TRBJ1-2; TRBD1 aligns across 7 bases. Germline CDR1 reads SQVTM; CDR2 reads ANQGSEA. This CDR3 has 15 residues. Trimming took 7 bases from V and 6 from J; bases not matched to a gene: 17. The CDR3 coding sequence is TGCAGCGCCCCGTCGCTAGCCCAGGGGGTTGATGGCTACACCTTC. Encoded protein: CSAPSLAQGVDGYTF.

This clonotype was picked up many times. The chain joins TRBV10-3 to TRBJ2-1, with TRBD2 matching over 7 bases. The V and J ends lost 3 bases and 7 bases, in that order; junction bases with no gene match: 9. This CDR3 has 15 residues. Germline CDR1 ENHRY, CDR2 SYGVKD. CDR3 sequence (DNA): TGTGCCATCAGTGATTCCGGGACTACCGGGAATGAGCAGTTCTTC. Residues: CAISDSGTTGNEQFF.

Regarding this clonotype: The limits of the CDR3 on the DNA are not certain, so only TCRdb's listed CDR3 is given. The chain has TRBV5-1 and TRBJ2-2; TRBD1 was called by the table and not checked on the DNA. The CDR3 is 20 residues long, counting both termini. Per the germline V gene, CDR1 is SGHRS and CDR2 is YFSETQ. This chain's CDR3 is CASSLGGEQYFGPGTGELFF.

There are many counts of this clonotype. CDR3 nucleotides: TGTGCCAGCAGCTCCCGGACAGTTGGCTACACCTTC. This sequence encodes CASSSRTVGYTF. The V call is TRBV5-8, the J call TRBJ1-2; maybe TRBD1 (6 bases). The CDR3 extends over 12 amino acids. V gave up 3 bases and J gave up 7 bases, with 10 bases separating them. Germline V gives CDR1 SGHTS, CDR2 YDEGEE.

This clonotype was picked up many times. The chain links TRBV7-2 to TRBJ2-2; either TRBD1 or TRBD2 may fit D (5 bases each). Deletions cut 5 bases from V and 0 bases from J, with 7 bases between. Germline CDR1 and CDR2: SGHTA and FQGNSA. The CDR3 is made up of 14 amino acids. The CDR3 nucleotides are TGTGCCAGCAGCCGAGGGGCGAACACCGGGGAGCTGTTTTTT. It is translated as CASSRGANTGELFF.

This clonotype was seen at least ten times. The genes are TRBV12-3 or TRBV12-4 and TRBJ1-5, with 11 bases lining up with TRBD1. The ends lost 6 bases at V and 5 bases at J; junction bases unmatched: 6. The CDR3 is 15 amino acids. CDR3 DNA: TGTGCCAGCAGGCGGACAGGGGGCTCGTATCAGCCCCAGCATTTT. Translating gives CASRRTGGSYQPQHF.

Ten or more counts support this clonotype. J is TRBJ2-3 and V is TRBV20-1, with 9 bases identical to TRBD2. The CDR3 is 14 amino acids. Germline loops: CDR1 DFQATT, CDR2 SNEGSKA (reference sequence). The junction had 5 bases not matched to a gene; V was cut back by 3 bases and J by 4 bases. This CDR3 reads CSASGAGGPDTQYF. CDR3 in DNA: TGCAGTGCTAGTGGGGCGGGAGGGCCAGATACGCAGTATTTT.

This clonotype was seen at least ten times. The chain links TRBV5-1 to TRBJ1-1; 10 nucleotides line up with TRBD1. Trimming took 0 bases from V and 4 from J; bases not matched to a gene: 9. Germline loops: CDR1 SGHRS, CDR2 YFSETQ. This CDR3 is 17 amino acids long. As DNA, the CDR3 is TGCGCCAGCAGCTTGGCCGGGGGGACAGGGGTTGGCACTGAAGCTTTCTTT. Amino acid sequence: CASSLAGGTGVGTEAFF.

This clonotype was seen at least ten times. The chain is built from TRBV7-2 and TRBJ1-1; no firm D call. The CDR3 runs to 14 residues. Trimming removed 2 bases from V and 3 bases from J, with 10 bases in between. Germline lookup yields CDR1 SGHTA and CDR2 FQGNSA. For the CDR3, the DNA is TGTGCCAGCAGCTTAACTTTGGGCTACACTGAAGCTTTCTTT. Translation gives CASSLTLGYTEAFF.

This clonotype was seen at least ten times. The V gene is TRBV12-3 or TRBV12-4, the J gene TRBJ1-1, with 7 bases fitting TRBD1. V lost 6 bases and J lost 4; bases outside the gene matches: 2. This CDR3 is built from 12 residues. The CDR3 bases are TGTGCCAGCAGCCAGGGGGGCACTGAAGCTTTCTTT. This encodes CASSQGGTEAFF.

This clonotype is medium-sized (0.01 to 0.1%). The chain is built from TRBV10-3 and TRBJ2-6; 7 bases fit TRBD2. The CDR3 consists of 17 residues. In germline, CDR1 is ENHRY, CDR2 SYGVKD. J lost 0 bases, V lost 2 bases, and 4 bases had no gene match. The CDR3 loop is CAISEGGVGSGANVLTF. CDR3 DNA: TGTGCCATCAGTGAGGGGGGGGTGGGCTCTGGGGCCAACGTCCTGACTTTC.

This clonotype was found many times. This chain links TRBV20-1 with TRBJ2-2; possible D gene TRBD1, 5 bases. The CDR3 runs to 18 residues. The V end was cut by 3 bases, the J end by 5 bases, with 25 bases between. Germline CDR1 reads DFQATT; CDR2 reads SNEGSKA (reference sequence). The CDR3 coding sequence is TGCAGTGCTAGGACCTTAAGTGGGGCAGGGTCAGGAACCGGGGAGCTGTTTTTT. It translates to CSARTLSGAGSGTGELFF.

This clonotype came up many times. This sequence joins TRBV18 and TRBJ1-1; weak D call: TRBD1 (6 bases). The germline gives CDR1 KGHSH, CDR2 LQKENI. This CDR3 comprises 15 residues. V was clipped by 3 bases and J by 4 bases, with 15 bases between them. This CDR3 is CASSPLQGSGTEAFF. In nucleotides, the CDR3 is TGTGCCAGCTCACCTCTACAGGGATCGGGCACTGAAGCTTTCTTT.

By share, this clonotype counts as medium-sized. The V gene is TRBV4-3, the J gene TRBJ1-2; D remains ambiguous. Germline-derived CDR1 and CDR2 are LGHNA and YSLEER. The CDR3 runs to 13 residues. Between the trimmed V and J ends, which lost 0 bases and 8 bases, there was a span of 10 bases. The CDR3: CASSQDSFQGYTF. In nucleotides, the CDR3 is TGCGCCAGCAGCCAAGACTCTTTTCAGGGCTACACCTTC.

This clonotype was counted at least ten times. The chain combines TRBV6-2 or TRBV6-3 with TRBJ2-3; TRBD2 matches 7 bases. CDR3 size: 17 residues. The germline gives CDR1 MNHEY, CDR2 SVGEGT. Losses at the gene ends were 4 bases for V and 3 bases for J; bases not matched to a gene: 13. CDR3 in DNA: TGTGCCAGCAGTTGGACGCTAGCGGCCCATTCGACAGATACGCAGTATTTT. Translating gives CASSWTLAAHSTDTQYF.